Listed here is a single T cell receptor beta chain. Its antigen is not known. Being one base from a much bigger clone, this may be a read error. These data belong to a study of CD8+CD57+ T cells in acquired aplastic anemia. Study at large: Mean DNA quantity obtained from sorted CD4+ and CD8+ cells was around 3.2 ug.

The CDR3 is 14 amino acids. V lost 7 bases, J lost 4 bases, and 8 bases stayed unmatched. Looked up from germline, CDR1 is MGHDK and CDR2 is SYGVNS. The template used for profiling TCR beta VDJ and CDR3 was genomic DNA. TCRdb re-analysed the reads in MiXCR, keeping a single row per CDR3 protein. Of 200,000 to 300,000 distinct CDR3 sequences listed, around 45% are singletons. CD8+CD57+ cell expansion had been shown by flow cytometry in patients chosen for sequencing. A severe acquired aplastic anemia diagnosis applied to all patients. Blood samples were obtained from patients who had received no prior therapy. Overall study findings and caveats: It was found that some 31 CD8+ CDR3 sequences were shared between patients and controls.

The clonotype was recovered from a human donor with aplastic anemia. The chain employs TRBV25-1 and TRBJ2-5; 8 nucleotides agree with TRBD1. The source material was sorted CD4+, CD8+, or CD8+CD57+ T cells (not recorded which) from PBMCs. This CDR3 reads CASTARGRGETQYF. The DNA for the CDR3 is TGTGCCAGCACCGCCAGGGGGCGCGGAGAGACCCAGTACTTC. Supplemented by reference TRBV25-1 and TRBJ2-5, the full variable domain reads EADIYQTPRYLVIGTGKKITLECSQTMGHDKMYWYQQDPGMELHLIHYSYGVNSTEKGDLSSESTVSRIRTEHFPLTLESARPSHTSQYLCASTARGRGETQYFGPGTRLLVL.